This is a list of T cell receptor beta chains from one sample in a study of blood T cell repertoires in COVID-19. Clones were sequenced by immunoSEQ multiplex PCR, and TCRdb holds only the in-frame ones, with some missing. The sample yields tens of thousands of clones, about four fifths seen once. Sequencing was performed on peripheral blood. These receptor sequences come from a woman between 55 and 75 years old with acute or convalescent COVID-19. The CDR3 runs from the conserved cysteine through the conserved F or W. The D gene is left open where the match is weak. Clone size is given for some rows only: seen once, a few or many times, or a class if the clone is expanded.

v_call	d_call	clone_size	j_call	cdr3_nt	cdr3_aa
TRBV7-9	.	.	TRBJ2-7	TGTGCCAGCAGCCTGGATACTGCTAGAAGGGGCTCCTACGAGCAGTACTTC	CASSLDTARRGSYEQYF
TRBV23-1	.	.	TRBJ2-6	TGCGCCAGCAGTCAAATTTCGGGGACAATTCCCTCTGGGGCCAACGTCCTGACTTTC	CASSQISGTIPSGANVLTF
TRBV6-5	.	.	TRBJ2-3	TGTGCCAGCTCCTCCGTCTGGGGGCTAGATACGCAGTATTTT	CASSSVWGLDTQYF
TRBV5-4	TRBD1	.	TRBJ1-2	TGTGCCAGCAGCCCTGGAACAGGGGGCTACTATGGCTACACCTTC	CASSPGTGGYYGYTF
TRBV19	.	.	TRBJ1-6	TGTGCCAGTAGTATCGTTCTGCGGTCACCCCTCCACTTT	CASSIVLRSPLHF
TRBV6-5	.	once	TRBJ2-2	TGTGCCACACGGAGCACCGGGGAGCTGTTTTTT	CATRSTGELFF
TRBV3-1/TRBV3-2	.	once	TRBJ1-2	TGTGCCAGCAGGCTTTCCACTACAGGAAACTATGGCTACACCTTC	CASRLSTTGNYGYTF
TRBV30	.	.	TRBJ1-1	TGTGTCTCTATCGGACACCGGGACACTGAAGCTTTCTTT	CVSIGHRDTEAFF
TRBV27	.	.	TRBJ2-1	TGTGCCAGCAGTTTAAGGGAGAGTGAGCAGTTCTTC	CASSLRESEQFF
TRBV6-1	.	.	TRBJ2-1	TGTGCCAGCAGTGAAACTCGGAGGGCGGCGGAGCAGTTCTTC	CASSETRRAAEQFF
TRBV18	.	.	TRBJ1-1	TGTGCCAGCTCTCTCCAGAGGGTTACTGAAGCTTTCTTT	CASSLQRVTEAFF
TRBV6-5	.	few	TRBJ2-2	TGTGCCAGCAGTTACGTTACCAGGGACACCGGGGAGCTGTTTTTT	CASSYVTRDTGELFF
TRBV28	TRBD2	.	TRBJ2-7	TGTGCCAGCAGTCCAGCGGGACTAGGGGGTTACGAGCAGTACTTC	CASSPAGLGGYEQYF
TRBV7-6	TRBD1	few	TRBJ2-2	TGTGCCAGCAGCGGGGACAGGGCTGTCGGAGGGGAGCTGTTTTTT	CASSGDRAVGGELFF